This T cell receptor (beta chain) was sequenced during a study of T cell clonality in common variable immunodeficiency. Study-wide results and caveats: Fewer TCRbeta clones were shared among CVID subjects than controls. CVID patient heterogeneity limited repertoire-clinical complication correlations. TCRbeta clonality was increased in CVID versus healthy controls.

This CDR3 is built from 15 residues. Deletions cut 7 bases from V and 0 bases from J, with 15 bases between. Germline values: CDR1 LNHDA, CDR2 SQIVND (reference sequence). With respect to this clone: Its antigen remains unidentified. With the read ending 3 residues before the CDR3 end, the germline J gene is used to fill in that end.

Clones were sequenced by immunoSEQ multiplex PCR, and TCRdb holds only the in-frame ones, with some missing. The sample shows 40,000 to 55,000 clones, none of them appearing just once. Sequencing was performed on peripheral blood mononuclear cells. The TCR comes from a person aged 18 to 75 in good health. The V and J genes are TRBV19 and TRBJ1-1; TRBD1 is a possible D gene (6 bases). Partial CDR3 DNA: TGTGCCAGTATCGCCGGCGCAGGGGTGAACACTGAA. Amino acid sequence: CASIAGAGVNTE. The CDR3 reads in full as CASIAGAGVNTEAFF.